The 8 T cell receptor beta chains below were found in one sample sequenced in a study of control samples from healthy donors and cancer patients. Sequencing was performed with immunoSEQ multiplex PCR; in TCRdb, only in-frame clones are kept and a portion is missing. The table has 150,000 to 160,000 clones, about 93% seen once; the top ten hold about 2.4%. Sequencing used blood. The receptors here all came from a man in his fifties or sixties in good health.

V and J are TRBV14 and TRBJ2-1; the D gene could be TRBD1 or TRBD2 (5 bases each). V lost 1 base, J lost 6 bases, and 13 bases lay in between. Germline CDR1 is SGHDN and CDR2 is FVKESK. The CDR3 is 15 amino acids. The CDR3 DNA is TGTGCCAGCAGCCAAGGAGGGGCCGGCGGCAATGAGCAGTTCTTC. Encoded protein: CASSQGGAGGNEQFF.

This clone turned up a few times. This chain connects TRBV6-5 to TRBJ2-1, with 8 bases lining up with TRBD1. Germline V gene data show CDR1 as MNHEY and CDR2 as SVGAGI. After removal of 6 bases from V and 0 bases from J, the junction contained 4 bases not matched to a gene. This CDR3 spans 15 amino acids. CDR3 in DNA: TGTGCCAGCAGACGGACAGGGAGCTCCTACAATGAGCAGTTCTTC. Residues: CASRRTGSSYNEQFF.

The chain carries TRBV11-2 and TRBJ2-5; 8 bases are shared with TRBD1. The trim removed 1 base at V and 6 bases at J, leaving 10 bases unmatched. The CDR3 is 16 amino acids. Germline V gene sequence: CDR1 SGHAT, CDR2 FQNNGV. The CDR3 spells CASSLGAGGVLKTQYF. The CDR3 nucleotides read TGTGCCAGCAGCTTAGGAGCAGGGGGCGTTCTGAAGACCCAGTACTTC.

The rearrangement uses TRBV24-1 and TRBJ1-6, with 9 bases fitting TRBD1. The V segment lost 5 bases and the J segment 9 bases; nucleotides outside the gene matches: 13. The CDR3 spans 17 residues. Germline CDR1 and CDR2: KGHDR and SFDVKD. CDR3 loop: CATSGSPGQGASSPLHF. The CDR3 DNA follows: TGTGCCACCAGTGGCTCCCCGGGACAGGGAGCGAGTTCACCCCTCCACTTT.

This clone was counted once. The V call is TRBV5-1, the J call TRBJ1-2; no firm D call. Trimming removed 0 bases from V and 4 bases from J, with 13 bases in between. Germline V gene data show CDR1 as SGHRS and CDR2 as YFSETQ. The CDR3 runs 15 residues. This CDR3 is CASSLGPTSSYGYTF. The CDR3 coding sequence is TGCGCCAGCAGCTTGGGGCCGACCTCGAGCTATGGCTACACCTTC.

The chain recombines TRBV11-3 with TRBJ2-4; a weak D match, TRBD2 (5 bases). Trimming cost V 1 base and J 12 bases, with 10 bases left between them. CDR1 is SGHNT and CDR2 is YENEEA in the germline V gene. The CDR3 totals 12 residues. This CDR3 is CASSLGATNQYF. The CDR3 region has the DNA TGTGCCAGCAGCTTAGGGGCGACTAATCAGTACTTC.

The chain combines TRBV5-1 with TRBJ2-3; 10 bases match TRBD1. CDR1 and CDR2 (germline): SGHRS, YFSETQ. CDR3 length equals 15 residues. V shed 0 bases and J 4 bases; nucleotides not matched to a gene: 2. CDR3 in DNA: TGCGCCAGCAGCTTGGCCGGGACAGGGGCAGATACGCAGTATTTT. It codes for CASSLAGTGADTQYF.

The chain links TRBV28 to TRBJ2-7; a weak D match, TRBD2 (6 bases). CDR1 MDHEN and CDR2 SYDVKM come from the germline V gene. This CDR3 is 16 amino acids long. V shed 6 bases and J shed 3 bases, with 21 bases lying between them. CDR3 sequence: CASSSVGGRGIYEQYF. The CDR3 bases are TGTGCCAGCAGCTCCGTTGGGGGGAGAGGCATCTACGAGCAGTACTTC.